The 22 T cell receptor beta chains below were found in one sample sequenced in a study of post-analysis software for immune sequencing data (dated by TCRdb to between 2015 and 2017). What the authors observed across the whole study: Four to six TRBV segments, including TRBV5-6, TRBV5-1 and TRBV20-1, were significantly more frequent in patients than controls.

Libraries came from PCR. Instrument on record: Illumina HiSeq 2500. To reduce PCR and sequencing biases, unique molecular identifiers were built into the TCR beta cDNA libraries. The public reads were run again by TCRdb, first through fastp at Q25 and then through MiXCR, and only productive beta chains were kept. CDR3 protein sequences are deduplicated, and each keeps its most common genes and DNA. Present in this sample are about 540,000 distinct CDR3 sequences, around 31% of which were seen just once. About 5.6% of the sample is in the top ten clones. Their target antigens are unknown. The sample comprised blood. The source is a girl aged 2-17 years with multiple sclerosis.

J is TRBJ1-5 and V is TRBV7-8, with D possibly matching TRBD1 (6 bases). The CDR3 runs to 17 residues. V was pared by 5 bases and J by 1 base, with 18 bases between. Germline V gene lookup returns CDR1 SGHVS and CDR2 FQNEAQ. The CDR3 DNA follows: TGTGCCAGCAGCCCGAGACTCAACCAGGGGAGCAATCAGCCCCAGCATTTT. Protein: CASSPRLNQGSNQPQHF.

The V and J genes are TRBV7-9 and TRBJ1-2, with D perhaps matching TRBD1 (5 bases). CDR3 length equals 13 residues. The V end was cut by 1 base, the J end by 4 bases, with 7 bases between. Germline assignment: CDR1 SEHNR and CDR2 FQNEAQ (reference sequence). The CDR3 region is CASSLGTSYGYTF. Written as DNA, the CDR3 is TGTGCCAGCAGCTTAGGGACAAGCTATGGCTACACCTTC.

This chain joins TRBV9 and TRBJ1-5, with TRBD1 matching over 7 bases. Looked up from germline, CDR1 is SGDLS and CDR2 is YYNGEE. Trimming cost V 5 bases and J 5 bases; bases outside gene matches: 7. CDR3 size: 14 residues. This chain's CDR3 is CASRLTGTDQPQHF. The CDR3, as DNA: TGTGCCAGCAGGCTGACAGGGACCGATCAGCCCCAGCATTTT.

This clonotype was observed a handful of times. The chain joins TRBV20-1 to TRBJ2-7, with TRBD1 identical over 7 bases. CDR1 is DFQATT and CDR2 is SNEGSKA in the germline V gene (reference sequence). Trimming cost V 4 bases and J 0 bases; bases outside gene matches: 6. This CDR3 comprises 14 residues. This CDR3 is CSATGQPSSYEQYF. The CDR3 DNA is TGCAGTGCTACGGGACAGCCAAGCTCCTACGAGCAGTACTTC.

This clonotype was seen more than once but under ten times. V gene TRBV11-2 combines with J gene TRBJ2-5, with D unresolved. Per germline, CDR1 SGHAT and CDR2 FQNNGV. Trimming cost V 1 base and J 3 bases, with 15 bases left between them. There are 16 residues in the CDR3. CDR3 amino acids: CASSLGSAQGEETQYF. The DNA of the CDR3 is TGTGCCAGCAGCTTAGGTTCGGCACAAGGAGAAGAGACCCAGTACTTC.

The chain combines TRBV20-1 with TRBJ1-2; no clear D. The germline V gene encodes CDR1 DFQATT and CDR2 SNEGSKA (reference sequence). With 7 bases removed from V and 8 bases from J, the gap between germline ends came to 14 bases. The CDR3 runs 11 residues. CDR3 bases: TGCAGTGTCGGCATAACCCCCGGCTACACCTTC. Protein sequence: CSVGITPGYTF.

The genes are TRBV20-1 and TRBJ2-3; the match to TRBD2 covers 10 bases. The CDR3 is made up of 16 amino acids. V trimming: 5 bases; J trimming: 0 bases; junction bases outside the gene matches: 8. The germline V gene encodes CDR1 DFQATT and CDR2 SNEGSKA (reference sequence). The CDR3, as DNA: TGCAGTGCTTACCGAGCGGGGGGGGCAAGCACAGATACGCAGTATTTT. This sequence encodes CSAYRAGGASTDTQYF.

A word on this clonotype: One junction end does not reproduce the germline sequence, and a read error may be involved. The rearrangement joins TRBV5-6 to TRBJ2-1; possible D gene TRBD2, 6 bases. The CDR3 totals 15 residues. CDR1 is SGHDT and CDR2 is YYEEEE in the germline V gene. This CDR3 is CAGSLTPTRYNEQFF. DNA of the CDR3: TGTGCCGGCAGCTTGACACCGACTAGGTACAATGAGCAGTTCTTC.

The J gene is TRBJ2-3, the V gene TRBV6-1, with unresolved D. V was clipped by 3 bases and J by 0 bases, with 10 bases between them. The germline V gene has CDR1 MNHNS and CDR2 SASEGT. The CDR3 is 15 residues long. CDR3 sequence reads: CASSDFPFSTDTQYF. CDR3 coding DNA: TGTGCCAGCAGTGATTTCCCCTTTAGCACAGATACGCAGTATTTT.

The table lists this clonotype with a few counts. The chain joins TRBV7-2 to TRBJ2-1, with D maybe TRBD2 (7 bases). V was cut by 0 bases and J by 0 bases, with 15 bases left in between. This CDR3 has 18 residues. The germline CDR1 and CDR2 sequences are SGHTA and FQGNSA. CDR3 sequence (DNA): TGTGCCAGCAGCTTAGCGTGGGGGGGCAGGTCCTCCTACAATGAGCAGTTCTTC. Translation: CASSLAWGGRSSYNEQFF.

As concerns this clonotype: One end of the junction does not line up with germline, which may come from a read error. This chain joins TRBV7-9 and TRBJ1-4, with D uncertain. The CDR3 extends over 14 amino acids. The germline CDR1 and CDR2 sequences are SEHNR and FQNEAQ (reference sequence). The CDR3 DNA is TGTGCCGGCAGCTTAGCACTGGAACGGTCTAAACTGTTTTTT. Encoded protein: CAGSLALERSKLFF.

This clonotype showed up many times. V and J are TRBV29-1 and TRBJ1-2, with a weak D call TRBD1 (5 bases). Germline V gene sequence: CDR1 SQVTM, CDR2 ANQGSEA. CDR3 length equals 13 residues. Trimming stripped 5 bases from V and 5 bases from J, with 15 bases between. This CDR3 is CSVPGGDEYGYTF. The CDR3 DNA is TGCAGCGTTCCTGGGGGGGACGAGTATGGCTACACCTTC. The full variable domain, rest sourced from reference TRBV29-1 and TRBJ1-2, is SAVISQKPSRDICQRGTSLTIQCQVDSQVTMMFWYRQQPGQSLTLIATANQGSEATYESGFVIDKFPISRPNLTFSTLTVSNMSPEDSSIYLCSVPGGDEYGYTFGSGTRLTVV.

This chain links TRBV5-1 with TRBJ2-1; 12 bases match TRBD2. CDR1 and CDR2 from the germline V gene are SGHRS and YFSETQ. This CDR3 is built from 17 residues. V trimming: 2 bases; J trimming: 0 bases; junction bases outside the gene matches: 3. The CDR3 loop is CASSFGLAGSSYNEQFF. The CDR3 DNA sequence: TGCGCCAGCAGCTTCGGACTAGCGGGGAGCTCCTACAATGAGCAGTTCTTC.

This chain uses TRBV20-1 with TRBJ1-1; D gene uncertain. The germline CDR1 and CDR2 sequences are DFQATT and SNEGSKA (reference sequence). Trimming left V 1 base short and J 3 bases short, with 3 bases between. The CDR3 consists of 11 residues. The CDR3 nucleotides read TGCAGTGCTAGAGCAGACACTGAAGCTTTCTTT. Its translation: CSARADTEAFF.

This chain connects TRBV6-1 to TRBJ1-5; 9 nucleotides align to TRBD1. V shed 6 bases, J shed 6 bases, and the junction held 21 bases outside the gene matches. This CDR3 has 19 residues. CDR1 and CDR2 (germline): MNHNS, SASEGT. The CDR3 nucleotides are TGTGCCAGCAGGGGACACCTTGGGACAGGGTATTTGAATGGTCAGCCCCAGCATTTT. The encoded protein is CASRGHLGTGYLNGQPQHF.

This clonotype was seen a few times. This rearrangement joins TRBV9 to TRBJ2-2; a weak D match, TRBD2 (6 bases). Trimming shortened V by 7 bases and J by 6 bases, and 7 bases separated the two germline ends. This CDR3 contains 11 residues. Germline assignment: CDR1 SGDLS and CDR2 YYNGEE. As DNA, the CDR3 is TGTGCCAGCTCGGGGGCCGGGGAGCTGTTTTTT. It is translated as CASSGAGELFF.

The chain is built from TRBV29-1 and TRBJ1-2; D is perhaps TRBD1 (6 bases). CDR3 length: 13 residues. Germline CDR1 SQVTM, CDR2 ANQGSEA. V was shortened by 7 bases and J by 0 bases, with 12 bases between the two germline ends. The CDR3 DNA is TGCAGCGCCGGAGGGGGGCCTAACTATGGCTACACCTTC. It yields the protein CSAGGGPNYGYTF. Full variable domain (outside the CDR3, taken from reference TRBV29-1 and TRBJ1-2): SAVISQKPSRDICQRGTSLTIQCQVDSQVTMMFWYRQQPGQSLTLIATANQGSEATYESGFVIDKFPISRPNLTFSTLTVSNMSPEDSSIYLCSAGGGPNYGYTFGSGTRLTVV.

This chain uses TRBV5-1 with TRBJ1-2; a weak D match, TRBD1 (5 bases). The CDR3 spans 15 residues. V was trimmed by 3 bases and J by 6 bases, leaving 18 bases between them. Germline V gene lookup returns CDR1 SGHRS and CDR2 YFSETQ. The CDR3 sequence is CASSSDTQGGNGYTF. The CDR3 bases are TGCGCCAGCAGCTCTGACACCCAGGGAGGTAATGGCTACACCTTC.

Only a few counts were recorded for this clonotype. The chain has TRBV5-1 and TRBJ2-7; TRBD1 aligns across 8 bases. In germline, CDR1 is SGHRS, CDR2 YFSETQ. V dropped 2 bases and J dropped 2; count of bases not matched to a gene: 3. The CDR3 is made up of 14 amino acids. The CDR3 loop is CASSFRQGTYEQYF. CDR3 nucleotide sequence: TGCGCCAGCAGCTTCCGACAGGGGACCTACGAGCAGTACTTC. Variable domain in full (rest from reference TRBV5-1 and TRBJ2-7): KAGVTQTPRYLIKTRGQQVTLSCSPISGHRSVSWYQQTPGQGLQFLFEYFSETQRNKGNFPGRFSGRQFSNSRSEMNVSTLELGDSALYLCASSFRQGTYEQYFGPGTRLTVT.

This chain joins TRBV3-1 and TRBJ2-1; possible D gene TRBD1, 7 bases. Trimming removed 4 bases at V and 7 bases at J, with 17 bases between. This CDR3 contains 15 residues. Per germline, CDR1 LGHDT and CDR2 YNNKEL (reference sequence). The CDR3, as DNA: TGTGCCAGCAGCCCCACGGAACAGGGGAGGAATGAGCAGTTCTTC. Its protein is CASSPTEQGRNEQFF.

The J gene is TRBJ2-1, the V gene TRBV5-4; weak D call: TRBD2 (5 bases). Judging by the DNA end, TRBJ2-7 fits better; the J call may be wrong. Looked up from germline, CDR1 is SGHNT and CDR2 is YYREEE (reference sequence). There are 14 residues in the CDR3. CDR3 bases: TGTGCCAGCGCGGCTAGCAGCTCCTACAATGAGCAGTACTTC. Its translation is CASAASSSYNEQYF.

The chain is built from TRBV20-1 and TRBJ2-7; D not resolved. CDR1 and CDR2 (germline): DFQATT, SNEGSKA (reference sequence). V was trimmed by 0 bases and J by 3 bases, leaving 12 bases between them. This CDR3 spans 14 amino acids. CDR3: CSARDWSRGYEQYF. CDR3 coding DNA: TGCAGTGCTAGAGATTGGTCTCGTGGCTACGAGCAGTACTTC.